This entry lists 5 T cell receptor beta chains sequenced from one sample in a study of shared T cell receptors in the human thymus. Sequencing used immunoSEQ multiplex PCR; TCRdb keeps in-frame clones, though not all of them. The sample has approximately 730,000 clones, 75% to 90% seen once; the top ten hold roughly 0.01%. These data were also filed under a second study, of human thymus T cells.

Sequenced sample: thymocytes. All receptors derive from a girl under three years old with a congenital heart defect.

V usage is TRBV12-1 and J usage is TRBJ2-7; the table's D call, TRBD2, has no DNA check behind it. TRBV12-1 is assigned pseudogene status. The CDR3 totals 15 residues. This CDR3 is CASSFGGPNAYEQYF. For the CDR3, the DNA is TGTGCCAGCAGCTTTGGCGGCCCCAATGCCTACGAGCAGTACTTC.

This chain links TRBV28 with TRBJ2-2, with D possibly TRBD2 on 6 matching bases. This CDR3 spans 14 amino acids. Between the trimmed V and J ends, which lost 7 bases and 5 bases, there was a span of 14 bases. Germline CDR1 MDHEN, CDR2 SYDVKM. The CDR3 sequence: CASIFQAGTGELFF. The CDR3 bases are TGTGCCAGCATCTTTCAGGCGGGGACCGGGGAGCTGTTTTTT.

The chain links TRBV27 to TRBJ1-1; D gene ambiguous. Germline V gene sequence: CDR1 MNHEY, CDR2 SMNVEV (reference sequence). The CDR3 spans 16 residues. The V gene lost 5 bases and the J gene lost 0 bases, with 16 bases spanning the gap. CDR3: CASSASITALNTEAFF. CDR3 coding DNA: TGTGCCAGCAGTGCCTCGATTACAGCACTGAACACTGAAGCTTTCTTT.

This rearrangement joins TRBV28 to TRBJ1-4; D unclear. CDR1 MDHEN and CDR2 SYDVKM come from the germline V gene. The CDR3 consists of 12 residues. V lost 5 bases and J lost 11, with 12 bases in between. The CDR3 spells CASSLSREKLFF. CDR3 DNA sequence: TGTGCCAGCAGTCTATCACGGGAGAAACTGTTTTTT.

V and J are TRBV6-5 and TRBJ1-1; D uncertain. V lost 0 bases and J 1 base, leaving 9 bases between the germline ends. The germline V gene encodes CDR1 MNHEY and CDR2 SVGAGI. CDR3 length: 15 residues. In DNA, the CDR3 is TGTGCCAGCAGTTACTCGGCGCGGGCGAACACTGAAGCTTTCTTT. Translation gives CASSYSARANTEAFF.